The clone carrying this T cell receptor (beta chain) showed up just a few times. The antigen remains undetermined. The CDR3 sequence is 16 residues long. Germline-derived CDR1 and CDR2 are SGHRS and YFSETQ. V dropped 0 bases and J dropped 0; count of bases not matched to a gene: 6. Sequencing used cDNA as its template, made by extracting RNA and reverse transcribing it. Repertoires were generated with immunoSEQ multiplex PCR, while TCRdb's copy carries only in-frame clones and drops some. The data hold about 210,000 clones, with less than 65% observed a single time. Treatment here: oral pan-JAK inhibitor, 5-10 mg twice daily. These data belong to a study of CD8+ T cells in alopecia areata. Study as a whole: Treated patients were given 5 to 10 mg oral tofacitinib twice daily.

Whole-study results and caveats: Many expanded lesional clones stayed in scalp and blood while on tofacitinib.

The chain joins TRBV5-1 to TRBJ2-7, with 7 bases matching TRBD1. The sequence derives from a human donor with alopecia areata. Sequences were derived from CD4+ T cells sorted from blood, sampled at week 4, from a patient treated with tofacitinib. The CDR3: CASSLGQGPSSYEQYF. The CDR3 nucleotides are TGCGCCAGCAGCTTGGGACAGGGACCAAGCTCCTACGAGCAGTACTTC.